Each of the 4 T cell receptor beta chains below was sequenced from the same sample in a study of control samples from healthy donors and cancer patients (dated by TCRdb to 2020 to 2022). Libraries were built with the immunoSEQ multiplex PCR assay. Held by TCRdb, this immuneACCESS table contains in-frame sequences only and omits some clones. Under half of the omission traces to an unresolved V gene where checked; the cause of the rest is unknown. This sample lists 130,000 or so clones; roughly 90% were detected once. Of the sample, just over 7.5% falls within the top ten clones. The specimen sequenced was PBMCs. These receptors were collected from a man aged 45-60 years with head and neck cancer.

V is TRBV7-3 and J is TRBJ2-3; possibly TRBD1 for D (5 bases). The CDR3 loop spans 13 amino acids. The V end was cut by 5 bases, the J end by 6 bases, with 12 bases between. The V gene's germline CDR1 is SGHTA and CDR2 FQGTGA. The CDR3 nucleotides are TGTGCCAGCAGCGAGCAGGGCTTGGATACGCAGTATTTT. This codes for CASSEQGLDTQYF.

The chain recombines TRBV2 with TRBJ2-7; 10 bases line up with TRBD1. Losses at the gene ends were 10 bases for V and 7 bases for J; bases not matched to a gene: 13. Germline-derived CDR1 and CDR2 are SNHLY and FYNNEI. This CDR3 spans 14 amino acids. CDR3: CANSVGTGVGEQYF. CDR3 in DNA: TGTGCCAACTCGGTGGGGACAGGGGTGGGGGAGCAGTACTTC.

The chain uses TRBV27 and TRBJ2-3, with 8 nucleotides matching TRBD2. Trimming removed 6 bases from V and 2 bases from J; junction bases left unmatched: 7. In germline, CDR1 is MNHEY, CDR2 SMNVEV (reference sequence). CDR3 length: 15 amino acids. The CDR3 nucleotides read TGTGCCAGCAGACCGACTAGCGAGCACACAGATACGCAGTATTTT. It translates to CASRPTSEHTDTQYF.

This rearrangement joins TRBV7-9 to TRBJ2-7; D call uncertain. The CDR3 length is 16 residues. Germline V CDR1 and CDR2: SEHNR, FQNEAQ (reference sequence). Trimming cost V 1 base and J 2 bases, with 15 bases left between them. CDR3 DNA: TGTGCCAGCAGCTTAGTAGGGCAGAAAAACACCTACGAGCAGTACTTC. The encoded protein is CASSLVGQKNTYEQYF.